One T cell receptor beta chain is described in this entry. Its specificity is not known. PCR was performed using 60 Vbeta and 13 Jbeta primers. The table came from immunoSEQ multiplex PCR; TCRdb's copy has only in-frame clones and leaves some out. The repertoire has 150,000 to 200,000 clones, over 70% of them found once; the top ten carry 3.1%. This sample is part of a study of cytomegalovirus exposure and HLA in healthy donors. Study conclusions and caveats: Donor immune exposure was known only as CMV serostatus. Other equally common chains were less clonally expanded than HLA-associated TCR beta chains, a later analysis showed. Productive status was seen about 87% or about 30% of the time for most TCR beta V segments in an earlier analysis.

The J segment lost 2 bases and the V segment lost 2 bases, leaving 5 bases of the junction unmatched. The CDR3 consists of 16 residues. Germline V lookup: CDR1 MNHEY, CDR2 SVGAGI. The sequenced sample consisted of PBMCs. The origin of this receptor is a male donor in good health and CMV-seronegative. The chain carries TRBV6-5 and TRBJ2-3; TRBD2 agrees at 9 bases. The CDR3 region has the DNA TGTGCCAGCAGTTACGGGCGGGGGGGTTACACAGATACGCAGTATTTT. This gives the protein CASSYGRGGYTDTQYF.